Described below is a single T cell receptor beta chain sequence and its context. Its specific antigen is unknown. No base-level quality is on record; no much larger clone is a single base apart. The immunoSEQ Assay, a bias-controlled multiplex PCR, was used to amplify TCRbeta CDR3 regions from genomic DNA. The original methods were these. Nucleated cell counts per sample were estimated from amplification of reference gene primers within the assay. To quantify the absolute abundance of each unique TCRbeta CDR3 rearrangement, sequence reads were collapsed and filtered. For each sample, productive Simpson clonality was calculated as the square root of Simpson's diversity index over productive rearrangements. In TCRdb, the immuneACCESS table is reduced to in-frame sequences with V and J assigned. These tables do not hold every clone; where another copy was compared, an unresolved V gene accounts for under half, and the others remain unexplained. V, J and clone size are taken as reported in that table, and D and trimming were inferred from the DNA itself. For this sample there are 200,000 or so clones; 80% to 85% appear just once. The ten largest clones capture around 5.5% of the sample.

These data come from a study of blood T cell repertoires in COVID-19 (dated by TCRdb to the early 2020s). Some background on the complete study: Samples from collaborators originated in the United States, Italy and Spain and spanned both the acute and convalescent phases of COVID-19. The prospective study material was composed of cDNA or gDNA derived from T cells, B-cell-depleted T cells, or PBMCs. The sample metadata nearly always contained a de-identified subject ID, COVID-19 status, age in years and sex. Subjects who had been exposed to COVID-19, were actively infected with it, or had recovered from it provided the deeply sampled blood TCRbeta repertoires that made up the dataset. Where available, HLA class I and class II types were taken from metadata supplied by the sample provider and were not determined by assay-based typing. The repertoires were released in a freely available public database intended as a resource for research on the immune response to SARS-CoV-2. The samples were drawn from two sources: the first 160 participants of the ongoing ImmuneRACE study, and 950 to 1,500 subjects contributed by 6 global collaborators. What the authors observed across the whole study: The amount of clinical and demographic metadata varied by source and participant and was provided uncurated.

A second Seattle source provided samples from volunteer blood donors who had recovered from COVID-19. Collaborating institutions collected whole blood in K2EDTA tubes following their own protocols. Collaborator samples were shipped for TCRbeta analysis as frozen whole blood, isolated PBMCs, or DNA extracted from either sample type. The clonotype comes from a woman between 55 and 75 years old who had recovered from COVID-19. The specimen was peripheral blood.

The CDR3 amino acid sequence is: CASSLVRGNYGYTF. The DNA sequence is as follows: TGTGCCAGCAGCTTAGTAAGGGGTAACTATGGCTACACCTTC. Recombination linked TRBV11-2 to TRBJ1-2, with TRBD1 perhaps the D gene, on 5 matching bases. The CDR3 starts with the cysteine, ends with the phenylalanine, and has 14 residues. Only CDR3 DNA remains: 42 bases, in frame from the first base. V loses 1 base of germline sequence and J loses 1 base, and the interval between the two ends is 7 bases. CDR1 SGHAT and CDR2 FQNNGV were looked up in the germline V gene.